This T cell receptor (beta chain) was observed in a study of T cells in Graves' hyperthyroidism and ophthalmopathy (dated by TCRdb to between 2018 and 2020). Describing the broader study: To identify distinguishing TCR V-J signatures, a discovery cohort of about 95 patients was used, comprising some 45 with Graves' ophthalmopathy and around 57 with stable Graves' hyperthyroidism. After blood sampling, hyperthyroidism patients were treated with methimazole at a starting dose of 30 mg daily, and ophthalmopathy patients were treated with high-dose intravenous methylprednisolone. Thyroid tissue and blood T-cell repertoires from about six Graves' hyperthyroidism patients were also compared in the study. The 75 to 100 discovery patients were randomly split 7:3 into training and test sets. TCR Vbeta CDR3 sequencing of 140 or so peripheral blood samples (43 ophthalmopathy, about 80 hyperthyroidism and roughly 17 progressor patients) is reported in the paper. Whether ophthalmopathy could be predicted prospectively was tested in an independent validation cohort made up of 18 to 20 hyperthyroidism patients plus 17 patients who later progressed to ophthalmopathy.

Amplification of TCR beta CDR3 regions was carried out from RNA transcripts. The first round of RT-PCR for the TCR CDR3 was performed with the HTBI primer set and the Qiagen OneStep RT-PCR kit. The libraries were constructed in a second round of multiplex PCR and then size-selected and purified. Sequencing of the libraries was done on an Illumina HiSeq2000 using paired-end 100 bp reads. The original methods were these. SOAPnuke was used to process the raw data, with reads discarded if the reads contained adapters or uncalled bases, had a mean Phred below 15, or lacked an exact constant-primer or identifier match. High-quality paired reads were merged using COPE v1.2.5, and each unique nucleotide sequence was defined as a clonotype. MiTCR v1.1 was used to align the clonotypes against IMGT TRBV, TRBD and TRBJ reference segments. The analysis was restricted to V-J combinations with a frequency above 0.0001, which together covered over 99% of the repertoires. A TCS score was defined as the ratio of F50 (clonal expansion) to E x V (chaos), with BLOSUM62-based TCRdist applied between CDR3 peptides within each V-J. Welch's t-statistics and random forest reduced roughly 540 V-J features to about 12, which were used in a naive Bayes classifier (R e1071). The public reads were run again by TCRdb, first through fastp at Q25 and then through MiXCR, and only productive beta chains were kept. Entries that share a CDR3 protein sequence are merged under the most common genes and DNA. V and J calls and clone size were set by TCRdb, not the authors. This sample lists hundreds of thousands of distinct CDR3 sequences; approximately 44% were detected once. Of the sample, about 7.8% falls within the top ten clones.

Graves' hyperthyroidism was defined as stable when no progression to ophthalmopathy occurred over 18 months of follow-up. Hyperthyroidism patients were newly diagnosed, had a disease duration of under 2 months, and were aged 18 to 65 years. The study excluded patients with uncontrolled infections, other autoimmune diseases, pregnancy or lactation. Diagnoses were established on the basis of clinical symptoms, serum thyroxine and TRAb, thyroid ultrasound, and orbital computed tomography. Total RNA was extracted using Trizol reagent, and RNA quality was assessed on an Agilent 2100 Bioanalyzer. Study-wide findings and limitations: Most expanded thyroid clonotypes (frequency above 0.001) were also found in blood, which suggests that blood repertoires may mirror thyroid immune responses. In cross-validation, a model built on a 13 V-J signature told ophthalmopathy apart from stable hyperthyroidism with approximately 90% sensitivity and roughly 82% specificity, and in testing the same model reached 80%/75%. No statistical method was used to set the sample size in advance, and investigators knew the group allocation. In validation, progression to ophthalmopathy was predicted by the model with nearly 71% sensitivity and 72% to 85% specificity, a median of about 6.4 months before onset.

In regard to this clonotype: Its antigen is not yet known. It has no much larger one-base neighbor in the sample; base qualities were not kept.

This sequence was found in a woman between 18 and 30 years old with Graves' hyperthyroidism. Donor details come from another sample of the same person, matched by shared clones. Material for sequencing was peripheral blood or thyroid tissue (not recorded which).

Read as DNA, the sequence is TGTGCCAGCAGTTTAAATCCCGGACAGGGTTCCTACGAGCAGTACTTC. This codes for CASSLNPGQGSYEQYF. The V and J segments used are TRBV7-8 and TRBJ2-7, and TRBD1 aligns with 8 junction nucleotides. Trimming takes 6 bases off V and 1 base off J; junction bases not matched to a gene: 11. From a lookup of the germline V gene, CDR1 and CDR2 are SGHVS and FQNEAQ. The CDR3 contains 16 residues, cysteine and phenylalanine counted. This entry keeps only the CDR3 DNA: 48 bases, framed from base 1. The variable domain in full, with residues beyond the CDR3 obtained from the reference TRBV7-8 and TRBJ2-7 genes, is GAGVSQSPRYKVAKRGQDVALRCDPISGHVSLFWYQQALGQGPEFLTYFQNEAQLDKSGLPSDRFFAERPEGSVSTLKIQRTQQEDSAVYLCASSLNPGQGSYEQYFGPGTRLTVT.